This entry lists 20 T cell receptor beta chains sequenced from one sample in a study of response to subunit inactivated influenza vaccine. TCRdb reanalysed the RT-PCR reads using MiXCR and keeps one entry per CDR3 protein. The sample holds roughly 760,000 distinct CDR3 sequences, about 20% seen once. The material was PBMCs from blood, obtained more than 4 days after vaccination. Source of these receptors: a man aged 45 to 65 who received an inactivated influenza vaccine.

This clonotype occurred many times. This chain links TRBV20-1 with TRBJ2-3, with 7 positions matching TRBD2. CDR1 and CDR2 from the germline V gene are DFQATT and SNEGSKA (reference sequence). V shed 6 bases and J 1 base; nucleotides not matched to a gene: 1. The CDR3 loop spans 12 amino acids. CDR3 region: CSASGGTDTQYF. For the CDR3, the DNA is TGCAGTGCGAGCGGGGGCACAGATACGCAGTATTTT.

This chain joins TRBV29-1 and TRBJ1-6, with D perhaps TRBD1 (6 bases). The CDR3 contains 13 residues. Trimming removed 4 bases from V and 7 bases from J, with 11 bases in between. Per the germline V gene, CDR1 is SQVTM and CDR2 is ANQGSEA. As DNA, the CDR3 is TGCAGCGTTGCCGGGACACCGAATTCACCCCTCCACTTT. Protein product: CSVAGTPNSPLHF.

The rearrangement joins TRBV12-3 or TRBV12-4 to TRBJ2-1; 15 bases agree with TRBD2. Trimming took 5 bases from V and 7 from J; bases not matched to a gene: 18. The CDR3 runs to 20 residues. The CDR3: CASSLSQGLAGGRRVNEQFF. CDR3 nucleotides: TGTGCCAGCAGTCTCTCTCAAGGACTAGCGGGGGGGCGGAGAGTTAATGAGCAGTTCTTC.

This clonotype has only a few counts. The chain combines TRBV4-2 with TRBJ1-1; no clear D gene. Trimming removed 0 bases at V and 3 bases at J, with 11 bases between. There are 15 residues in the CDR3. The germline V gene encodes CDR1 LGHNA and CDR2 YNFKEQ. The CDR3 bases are TGTGCCAGCAGCCAAGATCCGGGCATGGACACTGAAGCTTTCTTT. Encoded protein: CASSQDPGMDTEAFF.

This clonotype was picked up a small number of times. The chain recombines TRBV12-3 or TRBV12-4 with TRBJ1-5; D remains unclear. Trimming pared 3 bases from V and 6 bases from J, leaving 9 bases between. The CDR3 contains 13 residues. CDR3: CASSFLVSQPQHF. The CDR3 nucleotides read TGTGCCAGCAGTTTTTTGGTGAGTCAGCCCCAGCATTTT.

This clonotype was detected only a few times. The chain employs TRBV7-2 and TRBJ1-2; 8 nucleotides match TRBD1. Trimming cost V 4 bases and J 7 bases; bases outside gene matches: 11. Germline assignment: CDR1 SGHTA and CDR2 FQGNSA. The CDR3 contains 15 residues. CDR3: CASSSLRQGRGGYTF. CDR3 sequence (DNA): TGTGCCAGCAGCTCCCTTAGACAGGGGCGCGGTGGCTACACCTTC. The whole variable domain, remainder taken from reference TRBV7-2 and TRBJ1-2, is GAGVSQSPSNKVTEKGKDVELRCDPISGHTALYWYRQSLGQGLEFLIYFQGNSAPDKSGLPSDRFSAERTGGSVSTLTIQRTQQEDSAVYLCASSSLRQGRGGYTFGSGTRLTVV.

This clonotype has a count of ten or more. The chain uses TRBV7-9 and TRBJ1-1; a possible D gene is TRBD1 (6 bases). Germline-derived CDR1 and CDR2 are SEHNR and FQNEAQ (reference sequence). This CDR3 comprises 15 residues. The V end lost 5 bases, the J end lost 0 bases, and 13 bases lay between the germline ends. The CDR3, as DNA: TGTGCCAGCAGCCCGGACAGAACCATGAACACTGAAGCTTTCTTT. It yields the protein CASSPDRTMNTEAFF.

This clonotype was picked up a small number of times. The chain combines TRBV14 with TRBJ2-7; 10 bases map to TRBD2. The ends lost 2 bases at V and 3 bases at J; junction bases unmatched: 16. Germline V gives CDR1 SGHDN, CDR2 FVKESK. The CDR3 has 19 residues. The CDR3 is CASSQFLLAGTTPDYEQYF. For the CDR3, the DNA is TGTGCCAGCAGCCAATTTCTACTAGCGGGAACGACCCCGGACTACGAGCAGTACTTC.

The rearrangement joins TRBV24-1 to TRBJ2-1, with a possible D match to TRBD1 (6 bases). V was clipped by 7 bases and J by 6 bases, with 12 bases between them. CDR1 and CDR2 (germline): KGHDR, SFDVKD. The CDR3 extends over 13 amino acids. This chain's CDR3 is CATRGVGANEQFF. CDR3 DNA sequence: TGTGCCACCAGGGGGGTGGGGGCCAATGAGCAGTTCTTC.

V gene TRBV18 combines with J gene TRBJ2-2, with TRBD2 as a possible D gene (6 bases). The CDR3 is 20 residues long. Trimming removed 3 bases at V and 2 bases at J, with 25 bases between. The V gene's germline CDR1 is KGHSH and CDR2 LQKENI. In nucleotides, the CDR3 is TGTGCCAGCTCACCCTTGGGACCTCTTTCCACTAGCCTCAACACCGGGGAGCTGTTTTTT. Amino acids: CASSPLGPLSTSLNTGELFF. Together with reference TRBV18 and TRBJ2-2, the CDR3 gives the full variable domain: NAGVMQNPRHLVRRRGQEARLRCSPMKGHSHVYWYRQLPEEGLKFMVYLQKENIIDESGMPKERFSAEFPKEGPSILRIQQVVRGDSAAYFCASSPLGPLSTSLNTGELFFGEGSRLTVL.

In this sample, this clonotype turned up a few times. The CDR3 is CAISFEYQETQYF. Here the CDR3 DNA reads TGTGCCATCAGTTTCGAGTACCAAGAGACCCAGTACTTC. This chain uses TRBV10-3 with TRBJ2-5; D gene unclear. The CDR3 totals 13 residues. Trimming left V 5 bases short and J 0 bases short, with 7 bases between. CDR1 and CDR2 (germline): ENHRY, SYGVKD.

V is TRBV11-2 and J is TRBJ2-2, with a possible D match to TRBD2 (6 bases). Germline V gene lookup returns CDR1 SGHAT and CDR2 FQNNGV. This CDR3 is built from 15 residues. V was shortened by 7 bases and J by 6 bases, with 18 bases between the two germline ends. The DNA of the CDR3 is TGTGCCAGCACCCGTCGGGGGTGGGTACCCGGGGAGCTGTTTTTT. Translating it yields CASTRRGWVPGELFF.

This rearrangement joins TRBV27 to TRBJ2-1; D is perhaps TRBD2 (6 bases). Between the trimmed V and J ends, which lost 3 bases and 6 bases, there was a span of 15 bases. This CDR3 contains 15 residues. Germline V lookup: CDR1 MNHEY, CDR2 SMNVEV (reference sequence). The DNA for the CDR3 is TGTGCCAGCAGTTTCAGGCAGGGACTGGCCAATGAGCAGTTCTTC. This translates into CASSFRQGLANEQFF.

DNA of the CDR3: TGTGCCAGCAGCCAAGAGGAGCGGGGGCTCTCCTACGAGCAGTACTTC. This translates into CASSQEERGLSYEQYF. The V gene is TRBV4-2, the J gene TRBJ2-7; 8 bases agree with TRBD2. The germline V gene has CDR1 LGHNA and CDR2 YNFKEQ. Germline trimming cut 0 bases from V and 0 bases from J; bases unmatched to any gene: 4. This CDR3 is 16 amino acids long.

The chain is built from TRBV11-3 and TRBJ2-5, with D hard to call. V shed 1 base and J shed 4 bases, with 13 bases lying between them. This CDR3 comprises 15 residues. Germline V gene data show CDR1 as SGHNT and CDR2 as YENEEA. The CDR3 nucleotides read TGTGCCAGCAGCTTAGGCCGGGCACTATTAGAGACCCAGTACTTC. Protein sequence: CASSLGRALLETQYF.

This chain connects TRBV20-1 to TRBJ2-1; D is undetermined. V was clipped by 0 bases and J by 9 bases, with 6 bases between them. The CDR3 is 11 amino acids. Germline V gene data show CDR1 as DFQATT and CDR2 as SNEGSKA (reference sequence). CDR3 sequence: CSAREMGEQFF. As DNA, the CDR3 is TGCAGTGCTAGAGAGATGGGTGAGCAGTTCTTC.

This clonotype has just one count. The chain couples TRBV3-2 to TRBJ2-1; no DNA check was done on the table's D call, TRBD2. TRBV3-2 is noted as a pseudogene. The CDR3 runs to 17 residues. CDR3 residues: CTSNPGTSGRAVNEQFF. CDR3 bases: TGTACCAGCAACCCCGGGACTAGCGGGAGGGCCGTCAATGAGCAGTTCTTC.

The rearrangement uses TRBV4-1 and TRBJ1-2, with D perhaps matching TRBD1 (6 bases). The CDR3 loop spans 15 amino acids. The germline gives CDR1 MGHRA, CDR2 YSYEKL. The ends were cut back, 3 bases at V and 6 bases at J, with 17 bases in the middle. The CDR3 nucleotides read TGCGCCAGCAGCCAGGCAGGGGTTAGGGCTGATGGCTACACCTTC. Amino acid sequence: CASSQAGVRADGYTF.

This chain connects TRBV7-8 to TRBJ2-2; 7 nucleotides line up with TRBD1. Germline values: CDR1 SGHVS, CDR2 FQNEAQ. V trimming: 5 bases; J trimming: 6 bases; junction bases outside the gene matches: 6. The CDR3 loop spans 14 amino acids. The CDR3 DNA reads TGTGCCAGCAGCGCGCAGGGGGTTGCCGGGGAGCTGTTTTTT. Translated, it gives CASSAQGVAGELFF.

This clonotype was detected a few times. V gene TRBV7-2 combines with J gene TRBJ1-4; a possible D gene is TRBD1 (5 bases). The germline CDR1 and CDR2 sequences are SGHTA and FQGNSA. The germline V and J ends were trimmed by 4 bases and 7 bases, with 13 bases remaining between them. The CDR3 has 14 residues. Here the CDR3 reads CASSSSGRGEKLFF. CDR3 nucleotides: TGTGCCAGCAGCTCCTCAGGGAGGGGTGAAAAACTGTTTTTT.